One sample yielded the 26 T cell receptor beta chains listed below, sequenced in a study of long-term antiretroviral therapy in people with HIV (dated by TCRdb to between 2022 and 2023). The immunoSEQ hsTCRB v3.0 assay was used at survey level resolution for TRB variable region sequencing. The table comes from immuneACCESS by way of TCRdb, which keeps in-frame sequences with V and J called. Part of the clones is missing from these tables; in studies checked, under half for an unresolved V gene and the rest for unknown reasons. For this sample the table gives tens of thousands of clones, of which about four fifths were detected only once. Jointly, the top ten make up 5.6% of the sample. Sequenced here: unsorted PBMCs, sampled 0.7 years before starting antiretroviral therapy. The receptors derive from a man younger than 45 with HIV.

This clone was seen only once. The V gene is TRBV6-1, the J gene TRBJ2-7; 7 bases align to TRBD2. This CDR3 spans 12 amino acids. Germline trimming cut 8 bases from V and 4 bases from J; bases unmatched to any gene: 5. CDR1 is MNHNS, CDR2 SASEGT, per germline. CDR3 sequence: CASGRAWYEQYF. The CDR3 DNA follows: TGTGCCAGCGGGAGGGCTTGGTACGAGCAGTACTTC.

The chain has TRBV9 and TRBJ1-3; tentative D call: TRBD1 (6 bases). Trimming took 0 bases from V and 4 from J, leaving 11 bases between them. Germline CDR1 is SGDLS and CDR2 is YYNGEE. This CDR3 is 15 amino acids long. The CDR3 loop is CASSVAGGPGNTIYF. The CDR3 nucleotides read TGTGCCAGCAGCGTAGCTGGGGGGCCCGGAAACACCATATATTTT.

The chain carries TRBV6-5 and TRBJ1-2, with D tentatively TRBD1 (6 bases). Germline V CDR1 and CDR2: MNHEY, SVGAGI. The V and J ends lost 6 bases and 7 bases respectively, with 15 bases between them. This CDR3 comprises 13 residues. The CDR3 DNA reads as TGTGCCAGCAGCTCCGGACAGTCGCTTGGCTACACCTTC. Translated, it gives CASSSGQSLGYTF.

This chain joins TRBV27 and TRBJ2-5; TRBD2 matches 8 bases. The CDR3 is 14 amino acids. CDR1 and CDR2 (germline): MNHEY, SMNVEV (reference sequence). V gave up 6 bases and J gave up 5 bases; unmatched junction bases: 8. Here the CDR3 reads CASSRRTSLETQYF. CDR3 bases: TGTGCCAGCAGCCGTAGGACTAGCCTGGAGACCCAGTACTTC.

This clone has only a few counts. The CDR3 nucleotides are TGTGCCAGCGTCCCAGACGTGGGGGCCTGGGAGCAGTACTTC. Its translation: CASVPDVGAWEQYF. V usage is TRBV7-2 and J usage is TRBJ2-7; D may be TRBD1 (6 bases). The CDR3 runs 14 residues. The ends were cut back, 8 bases at V and 7 bases at J, with 21 bases in the middle. Germline V gene sequence: CDR1 SGHTA, CDR2 FQGNSA.

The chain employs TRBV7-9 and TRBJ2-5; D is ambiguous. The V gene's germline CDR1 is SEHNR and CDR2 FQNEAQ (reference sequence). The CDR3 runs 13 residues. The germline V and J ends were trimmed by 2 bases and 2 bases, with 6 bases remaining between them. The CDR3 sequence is CASSLLSQETQYF. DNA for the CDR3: TGTGCCAGCAGCTTACTGAGTCAAGAGACCCAGTACTTC.

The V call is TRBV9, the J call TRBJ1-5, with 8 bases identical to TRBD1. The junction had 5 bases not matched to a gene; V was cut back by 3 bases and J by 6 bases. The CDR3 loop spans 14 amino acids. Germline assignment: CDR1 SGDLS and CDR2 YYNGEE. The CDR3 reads CASSETGEGQPQHF. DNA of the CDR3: TGTGCCAGCAGCGAGACAGGGGAGGGTCAGCCCCAGCATTTT.

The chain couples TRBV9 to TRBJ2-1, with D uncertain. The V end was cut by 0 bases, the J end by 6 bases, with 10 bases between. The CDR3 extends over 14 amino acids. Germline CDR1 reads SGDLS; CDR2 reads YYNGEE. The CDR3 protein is CASSVGDRVNEQFF. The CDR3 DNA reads TGTGCCAGCAGCGTAGGTGATAGGGTCAATGAGCAGTTCTTC.

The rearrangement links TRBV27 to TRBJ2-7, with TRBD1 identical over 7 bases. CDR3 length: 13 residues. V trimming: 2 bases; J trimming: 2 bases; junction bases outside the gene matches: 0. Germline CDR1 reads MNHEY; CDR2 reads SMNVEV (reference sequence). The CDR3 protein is CASSLQGAYEQYF. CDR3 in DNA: TGTGCCAGCAGTTTACAGGGGGCCTACGAGCAGTACTTC.

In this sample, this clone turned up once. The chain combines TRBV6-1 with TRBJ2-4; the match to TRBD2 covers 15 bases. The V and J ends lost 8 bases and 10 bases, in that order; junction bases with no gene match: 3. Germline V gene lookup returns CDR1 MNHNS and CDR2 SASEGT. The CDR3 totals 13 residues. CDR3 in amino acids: CASGLAGGRIQYF. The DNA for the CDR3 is TGTGCCAGCGGACTAGCGGGGGGGCGGATTCAGTACTTC.

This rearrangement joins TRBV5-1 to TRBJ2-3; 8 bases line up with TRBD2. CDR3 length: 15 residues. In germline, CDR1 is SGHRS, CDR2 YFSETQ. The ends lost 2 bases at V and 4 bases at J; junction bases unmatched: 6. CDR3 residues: CASSFFGGAADTQYF. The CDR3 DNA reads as TGCGCCAGCAGCTTTTTCGGGGGGGCGGCAGATACGCAGTATTTT.

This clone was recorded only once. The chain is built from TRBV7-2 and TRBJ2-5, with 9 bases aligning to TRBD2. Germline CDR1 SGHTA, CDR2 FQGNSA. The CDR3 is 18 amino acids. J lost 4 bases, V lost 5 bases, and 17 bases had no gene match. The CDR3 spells CASSPRAGGGGFRETQYF. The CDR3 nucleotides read TGTGCCAGCAGCCCAAGAGCGGGGGGCGGGGGATTTCGAGAGACCCAGTACTTC.

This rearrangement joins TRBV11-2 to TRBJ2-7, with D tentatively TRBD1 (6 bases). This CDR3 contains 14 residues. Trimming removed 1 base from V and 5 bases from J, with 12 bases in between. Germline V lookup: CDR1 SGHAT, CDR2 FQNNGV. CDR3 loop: CASSLVGAIHEQYF. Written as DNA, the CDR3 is TGTGCCAGCAGCTTAGTGGGGGCGATCCACGAGCAGTACTTC.

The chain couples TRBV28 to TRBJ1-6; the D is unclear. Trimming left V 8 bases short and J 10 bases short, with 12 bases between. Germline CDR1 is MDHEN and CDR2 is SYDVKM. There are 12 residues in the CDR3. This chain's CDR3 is CASGPQLSPLHF. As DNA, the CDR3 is TGTGCCAGCGGGCCCCAGTTGTCACCCCTCCACTTT.

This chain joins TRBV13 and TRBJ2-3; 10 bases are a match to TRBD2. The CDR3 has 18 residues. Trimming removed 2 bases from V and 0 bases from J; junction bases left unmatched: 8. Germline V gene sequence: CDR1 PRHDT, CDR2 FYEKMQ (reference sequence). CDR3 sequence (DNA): TGTGCCAGCAGCTTAAGATTAGCGGGGGGCACTAGCACAGATACGCAGTATTTT. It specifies CASSLRLAGGTSTDTQYF.

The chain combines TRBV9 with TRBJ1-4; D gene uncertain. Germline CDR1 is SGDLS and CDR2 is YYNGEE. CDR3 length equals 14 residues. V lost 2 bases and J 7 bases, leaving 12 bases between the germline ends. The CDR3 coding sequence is TGTGCCAGCAGCGTGACCGCCAGGAGTGAAAAACTGTTTTTT. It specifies CASSVTARSEKLFF.

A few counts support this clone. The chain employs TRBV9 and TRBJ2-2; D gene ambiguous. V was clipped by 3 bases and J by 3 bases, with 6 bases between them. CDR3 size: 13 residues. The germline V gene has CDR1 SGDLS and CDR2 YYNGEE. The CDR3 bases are TGTGCCAGCAGCGATGAATACACCGGGGAGCTGTTTTTT. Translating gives CASSDEYTGELFF.

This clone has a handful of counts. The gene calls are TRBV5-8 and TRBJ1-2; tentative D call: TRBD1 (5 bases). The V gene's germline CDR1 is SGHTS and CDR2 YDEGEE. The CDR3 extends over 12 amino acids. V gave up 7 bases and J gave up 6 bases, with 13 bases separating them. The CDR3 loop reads CASLRGLDGYTF. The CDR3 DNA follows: TGTGCCAGCCTTCGGGGGTTGGATGGCTACACCTTC.

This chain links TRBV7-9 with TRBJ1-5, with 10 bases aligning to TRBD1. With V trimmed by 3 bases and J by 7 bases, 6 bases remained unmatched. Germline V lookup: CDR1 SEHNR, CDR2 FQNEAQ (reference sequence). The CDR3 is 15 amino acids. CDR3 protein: CASSLGTGDGQPQHF. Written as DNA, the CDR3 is TGTGCCAGCAGCTTGGGGACAGGGGATGGGCAGCCCCAGCATTTT.

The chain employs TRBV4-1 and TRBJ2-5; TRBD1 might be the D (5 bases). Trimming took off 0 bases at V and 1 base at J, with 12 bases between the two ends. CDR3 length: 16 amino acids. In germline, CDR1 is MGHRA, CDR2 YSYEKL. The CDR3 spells CASSQEGALAQETQYF. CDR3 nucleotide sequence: TGCGCCAGCAGCCAAGAAGGGGCCCTCGCCCAAGAGACCCAGTACTTC.

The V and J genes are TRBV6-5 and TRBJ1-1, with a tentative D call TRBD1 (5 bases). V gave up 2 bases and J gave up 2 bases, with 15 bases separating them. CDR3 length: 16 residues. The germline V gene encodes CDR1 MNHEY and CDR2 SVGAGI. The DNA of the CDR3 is TGTGCCAGCAGTTACCTCGAAATCACAGGAAACACTGAAGCTTTCTTT. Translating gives CASSYLEITGNTEAFF.

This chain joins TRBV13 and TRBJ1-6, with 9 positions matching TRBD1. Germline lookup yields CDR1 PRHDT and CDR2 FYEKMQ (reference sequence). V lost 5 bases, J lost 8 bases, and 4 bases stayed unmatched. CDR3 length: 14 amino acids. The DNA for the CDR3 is TGTGCCAGCAGCGCACAGGGGGCGCATTCACCCCTCCACTTT. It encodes CASSAQGAHSPLHF.

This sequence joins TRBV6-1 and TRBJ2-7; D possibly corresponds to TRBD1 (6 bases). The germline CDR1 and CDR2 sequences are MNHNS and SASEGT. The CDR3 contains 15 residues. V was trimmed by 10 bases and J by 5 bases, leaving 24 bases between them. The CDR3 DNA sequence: TGTGCCACGCCCAAGCCCTGGGGGCGCGACGACGAGCAGTACTTC. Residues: CATPKPWGRDDEQYF.

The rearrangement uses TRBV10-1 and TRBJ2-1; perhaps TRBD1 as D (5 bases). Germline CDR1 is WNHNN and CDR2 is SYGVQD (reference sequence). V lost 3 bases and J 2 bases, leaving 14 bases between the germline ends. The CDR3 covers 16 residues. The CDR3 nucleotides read TGCGCCAGCAGTGAAAACAAGGGGATTCCCTACAATGAGCAGTTCTTC. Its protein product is CASSENKGIPYNEQFF.

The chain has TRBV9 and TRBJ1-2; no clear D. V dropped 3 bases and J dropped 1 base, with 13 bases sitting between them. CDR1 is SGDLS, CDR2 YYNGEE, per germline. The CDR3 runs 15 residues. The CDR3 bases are TGTGCCAGCAGCGGGGGTAGTAGGGATAACTATGGCTACACCTTC. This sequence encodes CASSGGSRDNYGYTF.

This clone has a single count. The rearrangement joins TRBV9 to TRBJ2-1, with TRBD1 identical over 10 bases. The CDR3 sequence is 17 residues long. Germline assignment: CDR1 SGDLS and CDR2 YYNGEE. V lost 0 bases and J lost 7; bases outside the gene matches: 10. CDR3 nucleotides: TGTGCCAGCAGCGTAGGATGGGGGACAGGGGTTCGGAATGAGCAGTTCTTC. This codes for CASSVGWGTGVRNEQFF.